The source of this TCR beta chain is a study of OX40 agonist ivuxolimab in advanced cancers. Study in general: Patients were dosed intravenously with ivuxolimab at 0.01 to 10 mg/kg every 2 weeks. Aged 23 to 79 with a mean of approximately 57 years, they were less than 90% male. Study-level results: Also showing low normalized T-cell clonal expansion were some of the nonresponders. The mean number of expanded clones was higher in CD8+ T cells than in CD4+.

Assay used: immunoSEQ multiplex PCR; TCRdb lists only in-frame clones, some missing. This table has over 30,000 clones, approximately 91% appearing once. Deletions cut 0 bases from V and 7 bases from J, with 16 bases between. The CDR3 sequence is 16 residues long. CDR1 and CDR2 from the germline V gene are KGHSH and LQKENI. For this clone: Its antigen is unknown.

The chain combines TRBV18 with TRBJ1-5; D not resolved. The specimen comprised CD4+ or CD8+ T cells sorted from blood, sampled in a trial of the OX40 agonist ivuxolimab. The receptor comes from an adult with an advanced solid tumor such as melanoma, head and neck, liver or kidney cancer. CDR3 DNA sequence: TGTGCCAGCTCACCACCTTCCGGGATTTCTGGGCAGCCCCAGCATTTT. Its protein product is CASSPPSGISGQPQHF. Variable domain in full (rest from reference TRBV18 and TRBJ1-5): NAGVMQNPRHLVRRRGQEARLRCSPMKGHSHVYWYRQLPEEGLKFMVYLQKENIIDESGMPKERFSAEFPKEGPSILRIQQVVRGDSAAYFCASSPPSGISGQPQHFGDGTRLSIL.